This T cell receptor (beta chain) was sequenced during a study of T cell repertoires in cytomegalovirus infection. Study background: Indicated by public TCR beta signatures were CMV infection and matching HLA type. General study points: What dominated the ex vivo response were HLA-C-restricted CMV-specific TCR beta clonotypes.

By frequency in the sample, this clonotype is medium-sized. The antigen is unknown. One entry per CDR3 protein results from TCRdb running MiXCR on the reads. The sample lists some 300,000 distinct CDR3 sequences; around 15% were seen once. V dropped 5 bases and J dropped 3 bases, with 11 bases sitting between them. Germline V CDR1 and CDR2: SGHTA, FQGNSA. The CDR3 runs 13 residues. Sequenced: PBMCs. The source of this sequence is a human donor in good health (CMV status not recorded). Some clones in this sample may be carry-over from other donors' samples. The rearrangement links TRBV7-2 to TRBJ2-7; D is unresolved. DNA of the CDR3: TGTGCCAGCAGCCTCCGATTATACTACGAGCAGTACTTC. Encoded protein: CASSLRLYYEQYF.